This T cell receptor beta chain was captured in a study of cytomegalovirus exposure and HLA in healthy donors. For the study at large: In a previous analysis, around 120 million unique TCR beta sequences were found from 150 million to 200 million T cells. HLA-typed donors were the source of roughly 85 million unique TCRs held in an early data release. Study-wide results and limits: Serostatus for CMV was the only available immune exposure information. Several of the most significant clusters appeared, in a later analysis, to be linked to common viral pathogens.

Comment on this clone: Its antigen is undetermined.

The PCR contained 60 Vbeta and 13 Jbeta primers. Method: immunoSEQ multiplex PCR; TCRdb's copy keeps in-frame clones and lacks some. The data hold some 190,000 clones, with approximately 80% observed a single time. The V gene end was trimmed by 3 bases and the J gene end by 6 bases; junction bases not matched to a gene: 10. Germline lookup yields CDR1 LNHNV and CDR2 YYDKDF (reference sequence). This CDR3 comprises 17 residues. This receptor was taken from a boy younger than 10 in good health and CMV-seronegative. The sequencing sample was made of PBMCs. The genes are TRBV15 and TRBJ2-1; 11 bases align to TRBD2. The DNA for the CDR3 is TGTGCCACCAGCAGGGCGGTTAGCGGGAGGGCGGGCAATGAGCAGTTCTTC. This sequence encodes CATSRAVSGRAGNEQFF.